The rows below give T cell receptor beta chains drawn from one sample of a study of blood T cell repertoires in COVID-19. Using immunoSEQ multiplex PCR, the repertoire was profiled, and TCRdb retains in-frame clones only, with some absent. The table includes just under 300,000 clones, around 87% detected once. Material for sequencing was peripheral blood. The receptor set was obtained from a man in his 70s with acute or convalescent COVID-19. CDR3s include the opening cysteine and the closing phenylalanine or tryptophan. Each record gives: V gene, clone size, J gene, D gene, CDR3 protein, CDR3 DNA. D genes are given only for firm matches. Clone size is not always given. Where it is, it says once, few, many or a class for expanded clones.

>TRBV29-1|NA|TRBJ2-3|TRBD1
CSVRQGGTDTQYF
TGCAGCGTTAGACAGGGCGGGACAGATACGCAGTATTTT
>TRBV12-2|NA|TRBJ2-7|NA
CASRLLAGENYEQYF
TGTGCAAGTCGCTTACTAGCGGGAGAGAACTACGAGCAGTACTTC
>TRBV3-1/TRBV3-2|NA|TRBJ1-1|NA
CASSQEGGAEAFF
TGTGCCAGCAGCCAAGAGGGGGGAGCTGAAGCTTTCTTT
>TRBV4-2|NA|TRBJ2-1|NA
CASSLLYSGADNEQFF
TGTGCCAGCAGCCTTCTGTATTCAGGGGCGGACAATGAGCAGTTCTTC
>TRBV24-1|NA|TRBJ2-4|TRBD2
CATSEPGEGAKNIQYF
TGTGCCACCAGTGAACCCGGGGAGGGAGCCAAAAACATTCAGTACTTC
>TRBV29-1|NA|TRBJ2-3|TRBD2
CSGTGTSGRTDTQYF
TGCAGCGGGACCGGGACTAGCGGGAGGACAGATACGCAGTATTTT
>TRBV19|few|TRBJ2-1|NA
CASSIIRGSYNEQFF
TGTGCCAGTAGTATCATAAGGGGATCCTACAATGAGCAGTTCTTC
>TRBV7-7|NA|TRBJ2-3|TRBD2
CASSTGGGANPDTQYF
TGTGCCAGCAGCACGGGCGGGGGGGCAAACCCAGATACGCAGTATTTT
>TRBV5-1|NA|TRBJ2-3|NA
CASSLRPGGEDTQYF
TGCGCCAGCAGCTTGCGTCCGGGGGGCGAAGATACGCAGTATTTT
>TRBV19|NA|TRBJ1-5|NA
CASSVTVQQPQHF
TGTGCCAGTAGCGTGACAGTACAGCAGCCCCAGCATTTT
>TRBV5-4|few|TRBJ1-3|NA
CASSLSATPGNTIYF
TGTGCCAGCAGCTTAAGCGCCACCCCTGGAAACACCATATATTTT
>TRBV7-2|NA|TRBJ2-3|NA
CASSLGGTSTDTQYF
TGTGCCAGCAGCTTAGGCGGGACTTCCACAGATACGCAGTATTTT
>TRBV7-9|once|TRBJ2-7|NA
CASSLTSAGYEQYF
TGTGCCAGCAGCCTGACCTCCGCGGGGTACGAGCAGTACTTC
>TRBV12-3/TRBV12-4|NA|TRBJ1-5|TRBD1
CASSQQGNQPQHF
TGTGCCAGCAGCCAACAGGGGAATCAGCCCCAGCATTTT
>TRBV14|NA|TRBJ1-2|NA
CASSPRPGYTF
TGTGCCAGCAGCCCCAGGCCGGGCTACACCTTC
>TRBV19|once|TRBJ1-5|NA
CASSIEAYSNQPQHF
TGTGCCAGTAGTATCGAAGCTTATAGCAATCAGCCCCAGCATTTT
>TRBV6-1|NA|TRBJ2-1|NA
CASRIQRSSYNEQFF
TGTGCCAGCAGAATCCAGCGGAGCTCCTACAATGAGCAGTTCTTC
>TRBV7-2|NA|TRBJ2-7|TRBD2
CASSPGLAAYEQYF
TGTGCCAGCAGCCCAGGACTAGCCGCCTACGAGCAGTACTTC